This T cell receptor beta chain was identified in a study of regulatory T cells in long-lasting Graves disease. Time point: newly diagnosed GD, antithyroid drugs for less than 3 months. Extracted PBMC RNA gave rise to the TCR library. EDTA tubes received about 9.2 milliliters of collected peripheral blood. Arm-PCR of CDR3 regions with iRepertoire HTBI primers generated TCR beta libraries. TCRdb called the multiplex PCR reads again in MiXCR, with one record for every CDR3 protein. In the table there are fewer than 550,000 distinct CDR3 sequences, roughly a sixth of which are singletons. These data are also associated with another study on T cells in Graves' hyperthyroidism and ophthalmopathy. From that paper: Researchers defined stable Graves' hyperthyroidism as no ophthalmopathy progression within 18 months.

The sample here was peripheral blood mononuclear cells (PBMCs), taken at new diagnosis, from a patient treated with antithyroid drugs. This receptor was identified in a woman aged 40-65 years with Graves disease.

Here the CDR3 reads CASSPLTTINSPLHF. For the CDR3, the DNA is TGTGCCAGCAGCCCCCTGACAACAATTAATTCACCCCTCCACTTT. The chain uses TRBV7-9 and TRBJ1-6, with D unclear. The CDR3 totals 15 residues. V gave up 5 bases and J gave up 6 bases, with 14 bases separating them. Germline V CDR1 and CDR2: SEHNR, FQNEAQ (reference sequence).